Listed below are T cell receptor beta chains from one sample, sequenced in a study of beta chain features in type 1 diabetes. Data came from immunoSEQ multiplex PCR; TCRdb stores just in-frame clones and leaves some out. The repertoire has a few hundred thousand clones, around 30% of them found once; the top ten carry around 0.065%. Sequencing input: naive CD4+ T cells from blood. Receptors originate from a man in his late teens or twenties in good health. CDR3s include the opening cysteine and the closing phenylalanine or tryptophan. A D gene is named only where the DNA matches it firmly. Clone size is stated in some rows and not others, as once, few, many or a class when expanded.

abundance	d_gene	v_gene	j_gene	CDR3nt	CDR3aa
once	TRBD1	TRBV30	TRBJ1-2	TGTGCCTGGCTGGATCCACCGGGACAGGGCGGCTACACCTTC	CAWLDPPGQGGYTF
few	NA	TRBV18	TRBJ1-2	TGTGCCAGCTCACCACCGGTGACAGCAATCTATGGCTACACCTTC	CASSPPVTAIYGYTF
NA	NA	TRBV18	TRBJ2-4	TGTGCCAGCTCCCGTTCAGGGGATCGAGCCAAAAACATTCAGTACTTC	CASSRSGDRAKNIQYF
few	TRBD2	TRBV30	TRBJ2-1	TGTGCCTGGAGTGTACCCACACTAGCGGACCCCCAGTTCTTC	CAWSVPTLADPQFF
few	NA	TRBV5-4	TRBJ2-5	TGTGCCAGCAGCTCCGATTCAGACAGGAACCAAGAGACCCAGTACTTC	CASSSDSDRNQETQYF
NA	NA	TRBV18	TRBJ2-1	TGTGCCAGCTCCCAAGGGGCATCAATGAGGCAGTTCTTC	CASSQGASMRQFF
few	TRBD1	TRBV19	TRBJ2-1	TGTGCCAGTAGTTACCGGGACAGGGGGTATCTCACTTTCAATGAGCAGTTCTTC	CASSYRDRGYLTFNEQFF
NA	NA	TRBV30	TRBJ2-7	TGTGCCTGGAGTCTAGGAGGGGGGCGAACTCCATACGAGCAGTACTTC	CAWSLGGGRTPYEQYF
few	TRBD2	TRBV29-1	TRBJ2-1	TGCAGCGTCACCGGCACTAGCGGCCTTAATGAGCAGTTCTTC	CSVTGTSGLNEQFF
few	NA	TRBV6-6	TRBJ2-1	TGTGCCAGCAGCTCCCAGGGGGGTGAGCAGTTCTTC	CASSSQGGEQFF
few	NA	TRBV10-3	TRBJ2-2	TGTGCCATCAGTAACCCACGGAGTTCGAACACCGGGGAGCTGTTTTTT	CAISNPRSSNTGELFF
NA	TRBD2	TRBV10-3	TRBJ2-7	TGTGCCATTCGAGGGGAGCGGGGGTTGGAGTACGAGCAGTACTTC	CAIRGERGLEYEQYF
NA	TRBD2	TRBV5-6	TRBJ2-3	TGTGCCAGCAGCTTGGTATCGGGAGGAACAGATACGCAGTATTTT	CASSLVSGGTDTQYF
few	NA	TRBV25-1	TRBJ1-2	TGTGCCAGCAGTGCCTCCTTATCTTTCGGGAATGGCTACACCTTC	CASSASLSFGNGYTF
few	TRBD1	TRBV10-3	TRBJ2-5	TGTGCCATCAGACCGGGACAGGCCTCCGGTGGGACCCAGTACTTC	CAIRPGQASGGTQYF
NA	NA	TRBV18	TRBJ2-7	TGTGCCAGCTCATCCCTCAAGACTGTCTACGAGCAGTACTTC	CASSSLKTVYEQYF
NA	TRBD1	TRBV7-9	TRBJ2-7	TGTGCCAGCAGCACCGGGACAGGGGGAACAGTGCAGTACTTC	CASSTGTGGTVQYF
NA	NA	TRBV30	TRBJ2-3	TGTGCCTGGAGTACCACTAGCACAGATACGCAGTATTTT	CAWSTTSTDTQYF
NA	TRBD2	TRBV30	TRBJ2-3	TGTGCCTGGAGTCCCAGCGGGAGTTTCACAGATACGCAGTATTTT	CAWSPSGSFTDTQYF
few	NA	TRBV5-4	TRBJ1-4	TGTGCCAGCAGCGGGCGAAGGGGACCCGATGAAAAACTGTTTTTT	CASSGRRGPDEKLFF
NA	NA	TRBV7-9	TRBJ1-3	TGTGCCAGCAGCCCACAGGGTGCAGGAAACACCATATATTTT	CASSPQGAGNTIYF
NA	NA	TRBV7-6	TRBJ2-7	TGTGCCAGCAGCTTGGACACTTCCCCTTCCTACGAGCAGTACTTC	CASSLDTSPSYEQYF
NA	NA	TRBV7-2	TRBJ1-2	TGTGCCAGCAGCTTAGGGTCAGGGAACTATGGCTACACCTTC	CASSLGSGNYGYTF
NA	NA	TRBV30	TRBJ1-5	TGTGCCTGGAGTAGCCGAGTCCGGCAGCCCCAGCATTTT	CAWSSRVRQPQHF
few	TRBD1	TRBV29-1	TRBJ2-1	TGCAGCGTCCGGGACAGGGGTGGAACTGAGCAGTTCTTC	CSVRDRGGTEQFF
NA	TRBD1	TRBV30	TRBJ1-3	TGTGCCTGGCAACAGGGGACGACCTCTGGAAACACCATATATTTT	CAWQQGTTSGNTIYF
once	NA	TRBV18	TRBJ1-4	TGTGCCAGCTCACCACCGGGAACTGAAAAACTGTTTTTT	CASSPPGTEKLFF
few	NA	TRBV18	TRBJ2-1	TGTGCCAGCTCCACCCTTTACAATGAGCAGTTCTTC	CASSTLYNEQFF
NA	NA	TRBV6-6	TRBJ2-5	TGTGCCAGCAGTACAGCCAGGACTATTCAAGAGACCCAGTACTTC	CASSTARTIQETQYF
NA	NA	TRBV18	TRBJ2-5	TGTGCCACCAACTTCCTTGGACAGCAAGAGACCCAGTACTTC	CATNFLGQQETQYF
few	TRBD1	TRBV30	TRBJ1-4	TGTGCCTGGAGTGTTGGTCCTCAGGGGGAACTGTTTTTT	CAWSVGPQGELFF
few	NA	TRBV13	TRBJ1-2	TGTGCCAGCAGTTTCGGGCGGATTGCGGGCTACACCTTC	CASSFGRIAGYTF
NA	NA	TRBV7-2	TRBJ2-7	TGTGCCAGCAGCGCCACCTACGAGCAGTACTTC	CASSATYEQYF